Below, 25 T cell receptor beta chains from the same sample are listed, as sequenced in a study of OX40 agonist ivuxolimab in advanced cancers. The data were produced by immunoSEQ multiplex PCR, yet TCRdb's version contains in-frame clones alone and is incomplete. The table shows 57,000 or so clones, with about 88% occurring only once. The material sequenced was CD4+ or CD8+ T cells sorted from blood, taken in a trial of the OX40 agonist ivuxolimab. Receptor source: an adult with an advanced solid tumor such as melanoma, head and neck, liver or kidney cancer.

The chain recombines TRBV7-3 with TRBJ2-4; D may correspond to TRBD1 or TRBD2 (5 bases each). Trimming took off 5 bases at V and 8 bases at J, with 16 bases between the two ends. Per the germline V gene, CDR1 is SGHTA and CDR2 is FQGTGA. The CDR3 sequence is 14 residues long. The CDR3 protein is CASSLGTLGDIQYF. Written as DNA, the CDR3 is TGTGCCAGCAGCCTGGGGACGTTAGGAGACATTCAGTACTTC.

The J gene is TRBJ2-3, the V gene TRBV6-5, with 9 bases aligning to TRBD2. CDR3 length: 15 amino acids. V lost 2 bases, J lost 3 bases, and 3 bases stayed unmatched. Germline-derived CDR1 and CDR2 are MNHEY and SVGAGI. In DNA, the CDR3 is TGTGCCAGCAGTTACGGTCTAGCGGGAACAGATACGCAGTATTTT. This gives the protein CASSYGLAGTDTQYF.

J is TRBJ1-2 and V is TRBV6-5, with TRBD1 matching over 8 bases. The germline CDR1 and CDR2 sequences are MNHEY and SVGAGI. The CDR3 has 14 amino acids. V shed 7 bases and J 0 bases; nucleotides not matched to a gene: 4. CDR3: CASTYRGTNYGYTF. The CDR3 DNA reads as TGTGCCAGCACCTACAGGGGGACTAACTATGGCTACACCTTC.

This chain links TRBV4-1 with TRBJ1-5; D unclear. The germline V and J ends were trimmed by 8 bases and 6 bases, with 17 bases remaining between them. The CDR3 is 14 residues long. Germline CDR1 MGHRA, CDR2 YSYEKL. The CDR3 is CASHHQAGSQPQHF. For the CDR3, the DNA is TGCGCCAGCCATCACCAGGCAGGAAGTCAGCCCCAGCATTTT.

The rearrangement joins TRBV18 to TRBJ2-7, with D tentatively TRBD1 or TRBD2 (6 bases each). Trimming pared 0 bases from V and 6 bases from J, leaving 12 bases between. There are 14 residues in the CDR3. Germline V CDR1 and CDR2: KGHSH, LQKENI. The CDR3 sequence: CASSPPGGAGEQYF. The CDR3 DNA is TGTGCCAGCTCACCACCCGGGGGCGCGGGCGAGCAGTACTTC.

V and J are TRBV2 and TRBJ2-5, with unresolved D. CDR1 is SNHLY, CDR2 FYNNEI, per germline. V lost 4 bases to trimming and J lost 4 bases, with 10 bases between them. The CDR3 contains 13 residues. CDR3: CASSGGPGETQYF. The CDR3 DNA is TGTGCCAGCAGTGGAGGACCCGGAGAGACCCAGTACTTC.

The chain employs TRBV21-1 and TRBJ1-1; whether TRBD1, the table's D call, matches the DNA was not checked. TRBV21-1 is recorded as a pseudogene. The CDR3 runs 16 residues. CDR3 region: CASSKESQGCYTEAFF. The CDR3 DNA reads as TGTGCCAGCAGCAAAGAAAGCCAGGGATGTTACACTGAAGCTTTCTTT.

The J gene is TRBJ2-4, the V gene TRBV5-1; D is perhaps TRBD1 (6 bases). CDR1 and CDR2 from the germline V gene are SGHRS and YFSETQ. The germline V and J ends were trimmed by 2 bases and 1 base, with 25 bases remaining between them. The CDR3 contains 20 residues. The chain's CDR3 is CASSFKAYTSGERAKNIQYF. The CDR3, as DNA: TGCGCCAGCAGCTTCAAAGCTTATACCTCAGGGGAACGGGCCAAAAACATTCAGTACTTC. The variable domain in full, with the rest retrieved from reference TRBV5-1 and TRBJ2-4, is KAGVTQTPRYLIKTRGQQVTLSCSPISGHRSVSWYQQTPGQGLQFLFEYFSETQRNKGNFPGRFSGRQFSNSRSEMNVSTLELGDSALYLCASSFKAYTSGERAKNIQYFGAGTRLSVL.

The CDR3 region has the DNA TGTGCCAGCAGCCCACAGGGGCGTGAAGGGCCCCAGCATTTT. It is translated as CASSPQGREGPQHF. The V and J genes are TRBV7-2 and TRBJ1-5; the match to TRBD1 covers 7 bases. The CDR3 consists of 14 residues. V lost 5 bases to trimming and J lost 9 bases; unmatched junction nucleotides: 10. CDR1 and CDR2 (germline): SGHTA, FQGNSA.

The chain joins TRBV10-3 to TRBJ1-1; weak D call: TRBD1 (6 bases). Germline V gene sequence: CDR1 ENHRY, CDR2 SYGVKD. Trimming shortened V by 2 bases and J by 2 bases, and 9 bases separated the two germline ends. The CDR3 extends over 14 amino acids. CDR3 loop: CAISERDINTEAFF. In DNA form, the CDR3 reads TGTGCCATCAGTGAGCGGGACATAAACACTGAAGCTTTCTTT.

This chain connects TRBV2 to TRBJ1-1; D gene ambiguous. CDR1 is SNHLY, CDR2 FYNNEI, per germline. The length of the CDR3 is 13 residues. V lost 8 bases and J 6 bases, leaving 16 bases between the germline ends. CDR3 protein: CASVEVGGSEAFF. The CDR3 region has the DNA TGTGCCAGCGTCGAGGTCGGCGGCTCTGAAGCTTTCTTT.

In DNA form, the CDR3 reads TGTGCCAGCAGCGTAGGACAACGGGGGGGCGGTGATGAGCAGTTCTTC. It translates to CASSVGQRGGGDEQFF. The chain couples TRBV9 to TRBJ2-1; 8 nucleotides match TRBD2. V gave up 0 bases and J gave up 8 bases; unmatched junction bases: 10. Per the germline V gene, CDR1 is SGDLS and CDR2 is YYNGEE. This CDR3 region has 16 residues.

The V gene is TRBV11-1, the J gene TRBJ1-1; D gene uncertain. The CDR3 has 15 residues. Looked up from germline, CDR1 is SGHAT and CDR2 is FQDESV (reference sequence). The V end lost 5 bases, the J end lost 1 base, and 14 bases lay between the germline ends. The CDR3 DNA reads as TGTGCCAGCAGCGGCTGGACCATCGGGAACACTGAAGCTTTCTTT. Protein product: CASSGWTIGNTEAFF.

V gene TRBV5-4 combines with J gene TRBJ1-2; D gene ambiguous. CDR3 length: 16 amino acids. Germline CDR1 SGHNT, CDR2 YYREEE (reference sequence). With 1 base removed from V and 5 bases from J, the gap between germline ends came to 18 bases. CDR3 in amino acids: CASSLNPATLIYGYTF. In nucleotides, the CDR3 is TGTGCCAGCAGCTTGAACCCAGCCACGTTGATTTATGGCTACACCTTC.

The chain uses TRBV28 and TRBJ1-4; tentatively, D is TRBD1 (5 bases). CDR3 length: 14 residues. Trimming cost V 4 bases and J 6 bases, with 12 bases left between them. Germline assignment: CDR1 MDHEN and CDR2 SYDVKM. The CDR3 DNA follows: TGTGCCAGCAGTTGGGGGACGGCTGATGAAAAACTGTTTTTT. Protein: CASSWGTADEKLFF.

The chain joins TRBV7-2 to TRBJ1-5; D is uncertain. CDR3 size: 13 residues. V gave up 1 base and J gave up 6 bases, with 7 bases separating them. Germline CDR1 and CDR2: SGHTA and FQGNSA. CDR3 sequence (DNA): TGTGCCAGCAGCTTAGAGTCCGTTCAGCCCCAGCATTTT. Protein sequence: CASSLESVQPQHF.

The V gene is TRBV19, the J gene TRBJ1-3; 12 bases agree with TRBD1. Trimming cost V 10 bases and J 0 bases; bases outside gene matches: 7. The germline V gene encodes CDR1 LNHDA and CDR2 SQIVND (reference sequence). The CDR3 length is 16 residues. The CDR3 coding sequence is TGTGCCACCACGGGACAGGGGGCTGACTCTGGAAACACCATATATTTT. The encoded protein is CATTGQGADSGNTIYF.

CDR3: CASSWGARGTNYEQYF. CDR3 nucleotides: TGTGCCAGCAGCTGGGGCGCGAGGGGGACGAACTACGAGCAGTACTTC. The J gene is TRBJ2-7, the V gene TRBV5-5, with D maybe TRBD1 (6 bases). The germline V and J ends were trimmed by 3 bases and 3 bases, with 19 bases remaining between them. CDR3 length: 16 amino acids. Germline V gene lookup returns CDR1 SGHKS and CDR2 YYEKEE (reference sequence).

The chain couples TRBV9 to TRBJ1-1, with D unclear. Germline CDR1 reads SGDLS; CDR2 reads YYNGEE. V dropped 1 base and J dropped 11 bases, with 27 bases sitting between them. The CDR3 consists of 17 residues. The CDR3 nucleotides read TGTGCCAGCAGCGTAAGGCCCGGCGACGTCGATGTGGGTAGGGCTTTCTTT. Translation gives CASSVRPGDVDVGRAFF.

The J gene is TRBJ2-5, the V gene TRBV11-2, with unresolved D. V was shortened by 3 bases and J by 0 bases, with 8 bases between the two germline ends. This CDR3 is 14 amino acids long. Looked up from germline, CDR1 is SGHAT and CDR2 is FQNNGV. The CDR3 DNA reads as TGTGCCAGCAGCTTCGGGTCGAACCAAGAGACCCAGTACTTC. Protein sequence: CASSFGSNQETQYF.

This clone was counted between two and nine times. The chain combines TRBV7-3 with TRBJ2-2; unclear D gene. The V gene lost 5 bases and the J gene lost 0 bases, with 13 bases spanning the gap. The CDR3 has 16 amino acids. Germline V gene lookup returns CDR1 SGHTA and CDR2 FQGTGA. The chain's CDR3 is CASSLTNTPNTGELFF. In DNA form, the CDR3 reads TGTGCCAGCAGCCTGACAAATACACCGAACACCGGGGAGCTGTTTTTT.

V gene TRBV4-1 combines with J gene TRBJ2-1; D could derive from TRBD1 or TRBD2 (5 bases each). The V end lost 1 base, the J end lost 2 bases, and 12 bases lay between the germline ends. The germline CDR1 and CDR2 sequences are MGHRA and YSYEKL. This CDR3 spans 16 amino acids. This CDR3 is CASSQGAGTPYNEQFF. The CDR3 DNA is TGCGCCAGCAGCCAAGGGGCAGGGACCCCCTACAATGAGCAGTTCTTC.

This chain joins TRBV7-6 and TRBJ1-1; possibly TRBD1 for D (5 bases). V lost 2 bases, J lost 6 bases, and 13 bases lay in between. The germline CDR1 and CDR2 sequences are SGHVS and FNYEAQ. This CDR3 has 14 amino acids. As DNA, the CDR3 is TGTGCCAGCAGCTTAAGGCAGGGTTTCTCTGAAGCTTTCTTT. As protein: CASSLRQGFSEAFF.

Comment on this clone: The sample has other DNA sequences that encode this CDR3 too. The chain has TRBV30 and TRBJ2-2; D might be TRBD2 (7 bases). Deletions cut 4 bases from V and 8 bases from J, with 14 bases between. In germline, CDR1 is GTSNPN, CDR2 SVGIG (reference sequence). There are 13 residues in the CDR3. The CDR3 reads CAWTSRGAGELFF. DNA for the CDR3: TGTGCCTGGACCTCACGGGGGGCGGGGGAGCTGTTTTTT.

The chain joins TRBV2 to TRBJ1-4; 8 bases map to TRBD1. The CDR3 totals 15 residues. Trimming removed 6 bases from V and 4 bases from J; junction bases left unmatched: 7. Germline loops: CDR1 SNHLY, CDR2 FYNNEI. The CDR3 bases are TGTGCCAGCAGGGTGGGACAGGCCGATAATGAAAAACTGTTTTTT. Translated: CASRVGQADNEKLFF.